Listed here is a single T cell receptor beta chain. Its antigen remains unidentified. Libraries were prepared by immunoSEQ multiplex PCR; TCRdb keeps only in-frame clonotypes and omits some of them. The sample includes more than 50,000 clones, approximately 91% of them seen just once. The sample comes from a study of T cell repertoires in ileal Crohn's disease. Study at large: Operated complications were stricturing disease (around 61%) and penetrating disease (roughly 39%).

Findings and limits, study-wide: Compared with CD4 T cells, sorted CD8 cells carried more expanded clones.

Time point: neoterminal ileum biopsy at postoperative endoscopy, about 6 months after surgery. The CDR3 is made up of 13 amino acids. V gave up 6 bases and J gave up 1 base, with 10 bases separating them. In germline, CDR1 is LGHNA, CDR2 YSLEER. The receptor comes from an adult with Crohn's disease. The V call is TRBV4-3, the J call TRBJ2-7, with TRBD1 as a possible D gene (6 bases). The source material was ileal tissue. The CDR3 nucleotides read TGCGCCAGCAGTCCCGGACAGTCCTACGAGCAGTACTTC. Translating gives CASSPGQSYEQYF.